These 6 T cell receptor beta chains came from one sample sequenced in a study of blood T cell repertoires in COVID-19. The method was immunoSEQ multiplex PCR; TCRdb's version includes in-frame clones alone and lacks a portion of them. Found here are about 93,000 clones, around 90% of them singletons; the top ten hold about 2.3%. Input material: peripheral blood. These receptors were collected from a man between 50 and 59 years old with acute or convalescent COVID-19.

The chain recombines TRBV6-1 with TRBJ1-3; D perhaps matches TRBD1 (5 bases). This CDR3 is built from 16 residues. V was trimmed by 2 bases and J by 4 bases, leaving 15 bases between them. CDR1 and CDR2 from the germline V gene are MNHNS and SASEGT. For the CDR3, the DNA is TGTGCCAGCAGTGAAAACACAGGCTCACGAGGAAACACCATATATTTT. This gives the protein CASSENTGSRGNTIYF.

This clone was counted only a few times. The V gene is TRBV3-1 (or the pseudogene TRBV3-2), the J gene TRBJ2-1; D is uncertain. V shed 0 bases and J shed 4 bases, with 10 bases lying between them. The CDR3 spans 15 residues. The germline gives CDR1 LGHDT, CDR2 YNNKEL (reference sequence). The chain's CDR3 is CASSQETLVYNEQFF. Here the CDR3 DNA reads TGTGCCAGCAGCCAAGAAACTCTTGTGTACAATGAGCAGTTCTTC.

The gene calls are TRBV21-1 and TRBJ2-3; the table assigns TRBD1, which was not confirmed against the DNA. TRBV21-1 is reported as a pseudogene. The CDR3 has 15 residues. In nucleotides, the CDR3 is TGTGCCAGCAGTACAGGGATTTCGGGCACAGATACGCAGTATTTT. Amino acid sequence: CASSTGISGTDTQYF.

The CDR3 reads CASRLAGGNNEQFF. The CDR3 coding sequence is TGCGCCAGCAGACTAGCGGGAGGCAACAATGAGCAGTTCTTC. This chain joins TRBV10-2 and TRBJ2-1; 12 nucleotides match TRBD2. The CDR3 sequence is 14 residues long. Germline trimming cut 6 bases from V and 5 bases from J; bases unmatched to any gene: 2. The germline V gene has CDR1 WSHSY and CDR2 SAAADI.

The rearrangement joins TRBV9 to TRBJ1-4, with D maybe TRBD1 (6 bases). The CDR3 covers 16 residues. Per germline, CDR1 SGDLS and CDR2 YYNGEE. V was pared by 7 bases and J by 3 bases, with 19 bases between. The CDR3: CASGPGGGLANEKLFF. The DNA for the CDR3 is TGTGCCAGCGGACCCGGGGGGGGGCTTGCTAATGAAAAACTGTTTTTT.

The CDR3 region has the DNA TGCAGTGCTAGTGGGGCTCTTATATGGTCCTATAATTCACCCCTCCACTTT. Its translation is CSASGALIWSYNSPLHF. This sequence joins TRBV20-1 and TRBJ1-6, with D maybe TRBD1 (5 bases). There are 17 residues in the CDR3. Between the trimmed V and J ends, which lost 3 bases and 1 base, there was a span of 16 bases. Germline CDR1 DFQATT, CDR2 SNEGSKA (reference sequence).